This T cell receptor (beta chain) was observed in a study of T cells in Graves' hyperthyroidism and ophthalmopathy (dated 2019 in TCRdb). Regarding the research as a whole: Peripheral blood samples were taken at the time of initial diagnosis, prior to any treatment. To identify distinguishing TCR V-J signatures, a discovery cohort of some 99 patients was used, comprising 40 to 45 with Graves' ophthalmopathy and approximately 58 with stable Graves' hyperthyroidism. Prospective prediction of ophthalmopathy was tested in an independent validation cohort of fewer than 20 hyperthyroidism patients and 17 patients who later progressed to ophthalmopathy. The 75 to 100 discovery patients were randomly split 7:3 into training and test sets. Thyroid tissue and blood T-cell repertoires from several Graves' hyperthyroidism patients were also compared in the study. After blood sampling, hyperthyroidism patients were treated with methimazole at a starting dose of 30 mg daily, and ophthalmopathy patients were treated with high-dose intravenous methylprednisolone. The paper reports TCR Vbeta CDR3 sequencing of more than 120 peripheral blood samples: 40 or so ophthalmopathy, approximately 74 hyperthyroidism and around 17 progressor patients.

Overall study results and their limits: In validation, progression to ophthalmopathy was predicted by the model with 70.59% sensitivity and 72% to 85% specificity, a median of approximately 7.1 months before onset. Ophthalmopathy was separated from stable hyperthyroidism by a 13 V-J signature model, with 87.88% sensitivity and 81% to 83% specificity obtained in cross-validation and 80%/75% obtained in testing. Most expanded thyroid clonotypes (frequency above 0.001) were also detected in blood, a finding suggesting that blood repertoires may reflect thyroid immune responses. No statistical method was used to set the sample size in advance, and investigators knew the group allocation.

A patient counted as having stable Graves' hyperthyroidism if no progression to ophthalmopathy occurred over 18 months of follow-up. The hyperthyroidism patients were between 18 and 65 years old and newly diagnosed, with a disease duration of less than 2 months. Any patient with an uncontrolled infection, another autoimmune disease, pregnancy or lactation was excluded. Diagnoses relied on clinical symptoms, serum thyroxine and TRAb, thyroid ultrasound and orbital computed tomography. PBMCs were isolated from about 9 ml of fresh peripheral blood by Ficoll-Paque density gradient centrifugation. Trizol reagent was used to extract total RNA, and RNA quality was then checked on an Agilent 2100 Bioanalyzer. About this clonotype: This receptor's antigen is unknown. No base-level quality is on record; no much larger clone is a single base apart.

Amplification of TCR beta CDR3 regions was carried out from RNA transcripts. For the first round of RT-PCR on the TCR CDR3, the HTBI primer set was used together with the Qiagen OneStep RT-PCR kit. Libraries were constructed in a second round of multiplex PCR, after which size selection and purification were carried out. The libraries were sequenced on an Illumina HiSeq2000 using paired-end 100 bp reads. For the original study's pipeline: Raw data were processed with SOAPnuke, discarding reads with adapters, uncalled bases, mean Phred below 15, or no exact constant-primer or identifier match. COPE v1.2.5 was used to merge high-quality paired reads, and clonotypes were defined as unique nucleotide sequences. MiTCR v1.1 was used to align the clonotypes against IMGT TRBV, TRBD and TRBJ reference segments. The analysis included only V-J combinations with a frequency above 0.0001, which together covered approximately 99% of the repertoires. The TCS score was defined as F50 (clonal expansion) divided by E x V (chaos), with BLOSUM62-based TCRdist calculated between CDR3 peptides within each V-J. Welch's t-statistics and random forest reduced fewer than 550 V-J features to 13, which were used in a naive Bayes classifier (R e1071). Starting from the raw public reads, TCRdb applied fastp trimming at Q25, assembled clones with MiXCR and retained in-frame beta chains. Rows are combined by CDR3 protein, so each entry shows the most common genes and DNA. What appears here as the V and J calls and clone size reflects TCRdb's work, not the paper's. Across this sample there are around 350,000 distinct CDR3 sequences, with roughly 25% seen only once. Less than 85% of the sample belongs to the ten largest clones.

V has 1 base trimmed and J has 5 bases trimmed; junction bases matching no gene number 13. The CDR3 contains 16 residues, cysteine and phenylalanine counted. The DNA shown is the 48-base CDR3, in frame from base 1. CDR1 and CDR2 were assigned from the germline V gene (reference sequence) as DFQATT and SNEGSKA. Sequenced sample: blood. The source is a man between 45 and 60 years old with Graves' hyperthyroidism. The chain couples TRBV20-1 to TRBJ1-2, and 7 bases in between align with TRBD1. The encoded CDR3 is CSARGNHRDSLYGYTF. The DNA is TGCAGTGCTAGAGGAAACCACCGGGACAGTCTTTATGGCTACACCTTC.